This T cell receptor (beta chain) was observed in a study of CXCR3-negative and CXCR3-positive naive CD8 T cells. The overall study: The total count of TRB reads reached 120 million to 150 million, and each library contributed about 1.5 +/- 0.3 million. Study-level results: Higher TRB CDR3 hydrophobicity marked CXCR3-positive naive cells relative to CXCR3-negative naive cells. The TRBV-TRBJ usage of naive CXCR3-negative and CXCR3-positive cells was similar, but that of memory cells differed. Diversity in memory CD8+ cells fell much lower than the comparably high levels seen in both naive subsets.

As concerns this clonotype: The antigen remains undetermined.

Germline lookup yields CDR1 SQVTM and CDR2 ANQGSEA. This CDR3 is built from 17 residues. UMI labels and 5' RACE were used to prepare the TRB cDNA libraries. TCRdb re-analyzed the 5' RACE reads; it lists each CDR3 protein once, without DNA. Its table records about 98,000 distinct CDR3 sequences. The chain uses TRBV29-1 and TRBJ1-5; the D gene TCRdb calls, TRBD1, cannot be checked with no DNA. The sequence derives from a human donor in good health. Some clones in this sample may be carry-over from other donors' samples. Sequencing was performed on naive CXCR3+ CD8+ T cells from blood. Subset given: CD45RO-CCR7+CD27+CD95- naive CD8+ T cells expressing CXCR3 (TNR3+). The CDR3: CSVDPAPPTGGNQPQHF.